This T cell receptor (beta chain) was sequenced during a study of shared clonotypes between healthy human individuals. Looking at the study overall: CD4 naive and CD4 memory each took three plates per donor, while CD8 naive took two and CD8 memory one.

DNA at 200 ng, 25,000 to 35,000 T cell genomes, went into sorted-subset replicate PCRs. TCRdb keeps only in-frame clones here, not all; method: immunoSEQ multiplex PCR. The sample carries millions of clones, roughly 93% recorded once. Regarding the study as a whole: Sampling covered blood only; tissue repertoires likely differ.

Trimming cost V 8 bases and J 4 bases; bases outside gene matches: 10. Germline V lookup: CDR1 GTSNPN, CDR2 SVGIG (reference sequence). The CDR3 is made up of 13 amino acids. As to this clone: Its antigen is as yet unknown.

Nashville, Tennessee was home to all donors, each a Caucasian adult. What was sequenced was naive CD4+ T cells from PBMCs. Subset noted: CD45RA+ positively selected. The TCR comes from a man between 18 and 29 years old in good health. Some clones in this sample may be carry-over from other donors' samples. The J gene is TRBJ2-5, the V gene TRBV30; 7 positions agree with TRBD1. The chain's CDR3 is CARTRTGGETQYF. As DNA, the CDR3 is TGTGCCCGAACTCGGACAGGAGGAGAGACCCAGTACTTC.